This TCR beta chain was observed in a study of blood T cell repertoires in COVID-19. Overall study: Acute and convalescent COVID-19 samples came from the United States, Italy and Spain. From T cells, B-cell-depleted T cells, or PBMCs came the material, which was cDNA or gDNA.

In its sample, this clone was seen once. The CDR3 sequence is 14 residues long. V was shortened by 7 bases and J by 0 bases, with 13 bases between the two germline ends. Germline CDR1 reads WNHNN; CDR2 reads SYGVQD (reference sequence). TCRdb's copy holds only in-frame clones and misses some; the assay was immunoSEQ multiplex PCR. Of roughly 250,000 clones listed, approximately 91% are singletons. The Seattle patients, enrolled during active infection, were followed longitudinally. The genes are TRBV10-1 and TRBJ2-7, with D perhaps matching TRBD2 (6 bases). Specimen: peripheral blood. The sequence came from a person under 30 with COVID-19, enrolled during active disease. CDR3 in amino acids: CASKPGLNSYEQYF. The CDR3 bases are TGCGCCAGCAAACCGGGACTGAACTCCTACGAGCAGTACTTC.